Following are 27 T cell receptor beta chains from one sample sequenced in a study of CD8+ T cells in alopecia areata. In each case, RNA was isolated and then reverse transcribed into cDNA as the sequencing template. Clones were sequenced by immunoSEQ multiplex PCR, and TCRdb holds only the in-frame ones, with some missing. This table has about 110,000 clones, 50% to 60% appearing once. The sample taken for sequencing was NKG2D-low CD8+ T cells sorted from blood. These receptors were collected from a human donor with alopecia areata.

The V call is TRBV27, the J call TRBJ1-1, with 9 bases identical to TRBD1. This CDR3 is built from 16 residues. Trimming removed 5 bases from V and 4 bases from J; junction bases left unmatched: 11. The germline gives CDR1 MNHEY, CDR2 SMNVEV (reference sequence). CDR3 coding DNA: TGTGCCAGCAGTCCCCACAGGGGGCACCGGGTCACTGAAGCTTTCTTT. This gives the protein CASSPHRGHRVTEAFF.

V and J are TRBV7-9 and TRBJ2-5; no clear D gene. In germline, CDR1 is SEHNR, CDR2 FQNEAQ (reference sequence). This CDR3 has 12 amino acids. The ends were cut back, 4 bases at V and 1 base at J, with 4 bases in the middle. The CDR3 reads CASSSGQETQYF. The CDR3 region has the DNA TGTGCCAGCAGCTCAGGCCAAGAGACCCAGTACTTC. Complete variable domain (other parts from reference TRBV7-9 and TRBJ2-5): DTGVSQNPRHKITKRGQNVTFRCDPISEHNRLYWYRQTLGQGPEFLTYFQNEAQLEKSRLLSDRFSAERPKGSFSTLEIQRTEQGDSAMYLCASSSGQETQYFGPGTRLLVL.

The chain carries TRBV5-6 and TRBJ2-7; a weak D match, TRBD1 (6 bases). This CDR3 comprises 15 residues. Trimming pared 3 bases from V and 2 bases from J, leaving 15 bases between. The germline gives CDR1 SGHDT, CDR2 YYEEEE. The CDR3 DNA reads TGTGCCAGCAGCTGGGCCCGGGACAATACCTACGAGCAGTACTTC. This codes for CASSWARDNTYEQYF.

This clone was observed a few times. The DNA of the CDR3 is TGCGCCAGCAGCTTGGCCGGGGGTTTCACTGAAGCTTTCTTT. Translation: CASSLAGGFTEAFF. V gene TRBV5-1 combines with J gene TRBJ1-1, with a tentative D call TRBD1 (5 bases). The CDR3 length is 14 residues. Germline V gene sequence: CDR1 SGHRS, CDR2 YFSETQ. Trimming pared 0 bases from V and 4 bases from J, leaving 10 bases between.

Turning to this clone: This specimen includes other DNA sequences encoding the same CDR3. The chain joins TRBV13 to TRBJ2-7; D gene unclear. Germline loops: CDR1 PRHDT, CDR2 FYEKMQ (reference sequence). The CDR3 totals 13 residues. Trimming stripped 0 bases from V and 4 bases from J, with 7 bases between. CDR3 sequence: CASSLGRGYEQYF. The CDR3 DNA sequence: TGTGCCAGCAGCTTAGGCAGAGGTTACGAGCAGTACTTC.

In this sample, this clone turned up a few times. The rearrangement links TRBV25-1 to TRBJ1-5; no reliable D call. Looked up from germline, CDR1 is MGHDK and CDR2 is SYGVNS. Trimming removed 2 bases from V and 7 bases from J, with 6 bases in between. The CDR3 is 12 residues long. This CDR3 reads CASSEAAQPQHF. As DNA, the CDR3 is TGTGCCAGCAGTGAAGCGGCACAGCCCCAGCATTTT.

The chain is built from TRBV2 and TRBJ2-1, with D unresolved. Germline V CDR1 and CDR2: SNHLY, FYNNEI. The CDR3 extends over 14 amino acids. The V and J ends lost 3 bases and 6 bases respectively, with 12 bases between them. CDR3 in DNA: TGTGCCAGCAGTGATAAGGGAAACGGCAATGAGCAGTTCTTC. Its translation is CASSDKGNGNEQFF.

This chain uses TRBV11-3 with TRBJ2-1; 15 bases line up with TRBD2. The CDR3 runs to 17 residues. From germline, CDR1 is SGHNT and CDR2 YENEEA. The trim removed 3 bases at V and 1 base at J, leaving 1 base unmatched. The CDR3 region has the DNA TGTGCCAGCAGCTTGGGACTAGCGGGAGGTTCCTACAATGAGCAGTTCTTC. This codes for CASSLGLAGGSYNEQFF. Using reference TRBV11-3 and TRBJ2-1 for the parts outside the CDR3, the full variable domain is EAGVVQSPRYKIIEKKQPVAFWCNPISGHNTLYWYLQNLGQGPELLIRYENEEAVDDSQLPKDRFSAERLKGVDSTLKIQPAELGDSAVYLCASSLGLAGGSYNEQFFGPGTRLTVL.

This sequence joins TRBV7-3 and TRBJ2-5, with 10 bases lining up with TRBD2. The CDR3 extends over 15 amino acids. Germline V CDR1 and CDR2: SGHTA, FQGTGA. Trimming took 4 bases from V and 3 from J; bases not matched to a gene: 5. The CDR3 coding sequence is TGTGCCAGCAGCTCGGGACTAGCGATCGAAGAGACCCAGTACTTC. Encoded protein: CASSSGLAIEETQYF.

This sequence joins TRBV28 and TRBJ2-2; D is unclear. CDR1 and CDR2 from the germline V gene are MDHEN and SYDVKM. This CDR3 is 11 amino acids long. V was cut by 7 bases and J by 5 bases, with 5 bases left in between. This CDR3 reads CASTRTGELFF. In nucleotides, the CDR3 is TGTGCCAGCACGAGGACCGGGGAGCTGTTTTTT. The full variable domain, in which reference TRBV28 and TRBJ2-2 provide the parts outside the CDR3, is DVKVTQSSRYLVKRTGEKVFLECVQDMDHENMFWYRQDPGLGLRLIYFSYDVKMKEKGDIPEGYSVSREKKERFSLILESASTNQTSMYLCASTRTGELFFGEGSRLTVL.

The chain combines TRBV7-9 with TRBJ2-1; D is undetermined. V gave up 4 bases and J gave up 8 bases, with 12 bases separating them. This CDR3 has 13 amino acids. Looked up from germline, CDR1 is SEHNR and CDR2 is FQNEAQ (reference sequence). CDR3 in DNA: TGTGCCAGCAGCTCACCCACTTCGGATGAGCAGTTCTTC. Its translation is CASSSPTSDEQFF.

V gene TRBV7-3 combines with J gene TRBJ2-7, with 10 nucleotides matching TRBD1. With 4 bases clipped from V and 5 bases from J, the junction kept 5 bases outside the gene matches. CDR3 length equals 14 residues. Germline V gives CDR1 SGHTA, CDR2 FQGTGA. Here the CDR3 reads CASSSGTGVNEQYF. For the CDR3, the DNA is TGTGCCAGCAGCTCCGGGACAGGGGTAAACGAGCAGTACTTC.

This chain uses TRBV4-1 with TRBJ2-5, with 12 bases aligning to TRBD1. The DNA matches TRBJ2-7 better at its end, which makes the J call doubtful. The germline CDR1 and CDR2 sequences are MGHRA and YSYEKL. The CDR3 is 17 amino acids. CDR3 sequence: CASSPMVGQGASYEQYF. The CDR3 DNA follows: TGCGCCAGCAGCCCAATGGTGGGACAGGGGGCTTCCTACGAGCAGTACTTC.

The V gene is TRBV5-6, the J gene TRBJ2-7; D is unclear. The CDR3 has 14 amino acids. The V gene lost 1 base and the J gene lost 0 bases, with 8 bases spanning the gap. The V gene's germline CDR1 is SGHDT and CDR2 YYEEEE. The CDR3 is CASSLFGNSYEQYF. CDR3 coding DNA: TGTGCCAGCAGCTTGTTTGGAAACTCCTACGAGCAGTACTTC.

The CDR3 DNA reads TGCGCCAGCAGCGCCGACAGGGGAGGCGAGCAGTACTTC. Translated: CASSADRGGEQYF. This chain connects TRBV5-1 to TRBJ2-7; TRBD1 agrees at 8 bases. Germline V gene sequence: CDR1 SGHRS, CDR2 YFSETQ. V dropped 4 bases and J dropped 6; count of bases not matched to a gene: 6. The CDR3 has 13 residues.

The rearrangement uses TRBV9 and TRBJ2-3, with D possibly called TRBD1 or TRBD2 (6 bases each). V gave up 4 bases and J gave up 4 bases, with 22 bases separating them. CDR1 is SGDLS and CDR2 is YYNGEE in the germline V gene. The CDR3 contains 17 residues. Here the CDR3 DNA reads TGTGCCAGCAGCATTTTCCCGGGCGCAGGGGAGGCAGATACGCAGTATTTT. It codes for CASSIFPGAGEADTQYF.

The chain's CDR3 is CASSVTSGPYNEQFF. For the CDR3, the DNA is TGTGCCAGCAGCGTGACTAGCGGGCCCTACAATGAGCAGTTCTTC. The rearrangement uses TRBV9 and TRBJ2-1; 10 bases are a match to TRBD2. Germline CDR1 is SGDLS and CDR2 is YYNGEE. The CDR3 length is 15 residues. Trimming cost V 2 bases and J 2 bases; bases outside gene matches: 1.

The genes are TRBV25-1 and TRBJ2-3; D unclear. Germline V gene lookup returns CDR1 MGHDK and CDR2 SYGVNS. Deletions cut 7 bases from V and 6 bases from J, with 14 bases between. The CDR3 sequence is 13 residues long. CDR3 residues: CASTTMLGDTQYF. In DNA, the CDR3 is TGTGCCAGCACCACTATGTTGGGGGATACGCAGTATTTT.

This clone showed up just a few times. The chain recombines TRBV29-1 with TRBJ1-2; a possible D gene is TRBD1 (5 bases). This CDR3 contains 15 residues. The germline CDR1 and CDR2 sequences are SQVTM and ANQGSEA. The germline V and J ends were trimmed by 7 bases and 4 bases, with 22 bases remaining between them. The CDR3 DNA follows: TGCAGCGCCTATTCACCGCGGGACCCGAGCTATGGCTACACCTTC. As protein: CSAYSPRDPSYGYTF.

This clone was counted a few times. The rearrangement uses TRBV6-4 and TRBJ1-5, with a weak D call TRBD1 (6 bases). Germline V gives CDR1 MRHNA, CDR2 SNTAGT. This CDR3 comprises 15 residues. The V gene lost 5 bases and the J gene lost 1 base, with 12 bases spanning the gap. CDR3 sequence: CASSRDMGSNQPQHF. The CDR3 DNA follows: TGTGCCAGCAGTCGGGACATGGGGAGCAATCAGCCCCAGCATTTT.

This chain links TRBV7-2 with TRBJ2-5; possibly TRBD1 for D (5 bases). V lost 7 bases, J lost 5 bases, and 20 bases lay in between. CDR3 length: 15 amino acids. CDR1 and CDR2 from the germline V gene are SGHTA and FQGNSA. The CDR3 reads CASTHHWGPAETQYF. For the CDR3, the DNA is TGTGCCAGCACCCACCATTGGGGCCCCGCGGAGACCCAGTACTTC.

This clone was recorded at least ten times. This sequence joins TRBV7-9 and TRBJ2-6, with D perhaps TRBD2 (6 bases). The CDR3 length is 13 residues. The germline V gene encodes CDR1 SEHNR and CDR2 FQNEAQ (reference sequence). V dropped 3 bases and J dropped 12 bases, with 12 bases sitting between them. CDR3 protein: CASSFGGTPVLTF. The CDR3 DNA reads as TGTGCCAGCAGCTTCGGGGGAACGCCCGTCCTGACTTTC.

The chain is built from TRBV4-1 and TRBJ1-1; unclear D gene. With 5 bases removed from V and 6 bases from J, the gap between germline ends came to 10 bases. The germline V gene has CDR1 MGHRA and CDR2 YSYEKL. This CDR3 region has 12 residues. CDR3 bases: TGCGCCAGCAGCTACGACCAGTCTGAAGCTTTCTTT. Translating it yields CASSYDQSEAFF.

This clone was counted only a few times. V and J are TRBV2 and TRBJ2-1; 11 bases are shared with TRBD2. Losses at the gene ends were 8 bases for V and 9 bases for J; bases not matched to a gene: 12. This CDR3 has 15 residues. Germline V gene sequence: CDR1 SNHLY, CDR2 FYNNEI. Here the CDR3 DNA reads TGTGCCAGCCCACTGATAGCGGGAGGGCCGGGTGAGCAGTTCTTC. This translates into CASPLIAGGPGEQFF.

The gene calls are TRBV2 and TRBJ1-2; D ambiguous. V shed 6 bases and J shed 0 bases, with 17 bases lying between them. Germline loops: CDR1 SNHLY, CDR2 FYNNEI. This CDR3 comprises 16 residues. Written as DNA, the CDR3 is TGTGCCAGCAGGCCCAGCAGGCAGTACACTAACTATGGCTACACCTTC. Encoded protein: CASRPSRQYTNYGYTF.

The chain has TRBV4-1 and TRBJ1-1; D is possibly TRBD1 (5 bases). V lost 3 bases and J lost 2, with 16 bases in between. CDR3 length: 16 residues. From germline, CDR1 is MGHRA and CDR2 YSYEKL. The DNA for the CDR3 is TGCGCCAGCAGCCACCCCATGACAGCCCAAAACACTGAAGCTTTCTTT. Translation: CASSHPMTAQNTEAFF.

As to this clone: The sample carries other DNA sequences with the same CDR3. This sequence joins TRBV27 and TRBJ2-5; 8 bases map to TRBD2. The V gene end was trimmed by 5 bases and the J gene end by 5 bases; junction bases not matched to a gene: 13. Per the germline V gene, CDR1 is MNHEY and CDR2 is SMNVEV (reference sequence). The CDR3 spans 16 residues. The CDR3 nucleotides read TGTGCCAGCAGTCCCAGGGAGCGGGAGCTGGGGGAGACCCAGTACTTC. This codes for CASSPRERELGETQYF.